Each of the 25 T cell receptor beta chains below was sequenced from the same sample in a study of a mutant IDH1 vaccine in newly diagnosed glioma. The time point: week 23, last vaccination. A single vaccine dose contained 300 ug of mutant IDH1 20-mer peptide, and topical imiquimod was used with it. No antigen has been assigned to these receptors. The method was immunoSEQ multiplex PCR; TCRdb's version includes in-frame clones alone and lacks a portion of them. Among about 56,000 clones listed, about nine tenths were seen once. Sequenced here: PBMCs, sampled from a glioma patient whose treatment included an IDH1 peptide vaccine. The receptor set was obtained from a middle-aged man with glioma.

The chain employs TRBV18 and TRBJ2-5, with D perhaps TRBD2 (6 bases). The V end lost 3 bases, the J end lost 2 bases, and 10 bases lay between the germline ends. The germline gives CDR1 KGHSH, CDR2 LQKENI. CDR3 length: 14 residues. The CDR3, as DNA: TGTGCCAGCTCACCTTCGGGACTTCAAGAGACCCAGTACTTC. This sequence encodes CASSPSGLQETQYF.

This clone was seen only a few times. The rearrangement joins TRBV10-3 to TRBJ2-7, with TRBD1 matching over 7 bases. The germline V gene has CDR1 ENHRY and CDR2 SYGVKD. The CDR3 is 15 residues long. V lost 0 bases, J lost 4 bases, and 6 bases stayed unmatched. This CDR3 reads CAISESGGRGYEQYF. The CDR3 DNA reads TGTGCCATCAGTGAGTCAGGGGGCAGGGGGTACGAGCAGTACTTC.

This clone was detected only a few times. The chain couples TRBV7-2 to TRBJ1-5; D call uncertain. This CDR3 is built from 15 residues. Germline CDR1 and CDR2: SGHTA and FQGNSA. The germline V and J ends were trimmed by 1 base and 4 bases, with 11 bases remaining between them. The CDR3 nucleotides are TGTGCCAGCAGCTTAGATCCCACACCGAATCAGCCCCAGCATTTT. This gives the protein CASSLDPTPNQPQHF.

The V gene is TRBV5-6, the J gene TRBJ2-5; possible D gene TRBD1, 5 bases. V was shortened by 7 bases and J by 2 bases, with 12 bases between the two germline ends. The germline V gene has CDR1 SGHDT and CDR2 YYEEEE. CDR3 size: 13 residues. The CDR3 sequence is CASVGRQQETQYF. The CDR3, as DNA: TGTGCCAGCGTAGGTAGACAGCAAGAGACCCAGTACTTC. Supplemented by reference TRBV5-6 and TRBJ2-5, the full variable domain reads DAGVTQSPTHLIKTRGQQVTLRCSPKSGHDTVSWYQQALGQGPQFIFQYYEEEERQRGNFPDRFSGHQFPNYSSELNVNALLLGDSALYLCASVGRQQETQYFGPGTRLLVL.

This chain uses TRBV2 with TRBJ1-5, with a weak D call TRBD1 (5 bases). The V end was cut by 9 bases, the J end by 6 bases, with 21 bases between. CDR3 length: 15 amino acids. CDR1 SNHLY and CDR2 FYNNEI come from the germline V gene. CDR3 DNA: TGTGCCAGTATGCCGACCGGGGGTGCTGCTCAGCCCCAGCATTTT. This gives the protein CASMPTGGAAQPQHF.

This clone has only a few counts. The CDR3 DNA is TGTGCCAGTAACCCCCACAATCAGCCCCAGCATTTT. This sequence encodes CASNPHNQPQHF. The V call is TRBV19, the J call TRBJ1-5, with unresolved D. This CDR3 is built from 12 residues. Germline V gene data show CDR1 as LNHDA and CDR2 as SQIVND (reference sequence). The V end was cut by 7 bases, the J end by 3 bases, with 7 bases between.

The rearrangement uses TRBV10-3 and TRBJ2-7, with D perhaps assigned TRBD1 or TRBD2 (5 bases each). The V gene's germline CDR1 is ENHRY and CDR2 SYGVKD. The CDR3 extends over 14 amino acids. The V gene lost 6 bases and the J gene lost 6 bases, with 18 bases spanning the gap. CDR3 coding DNA: TGTGCCATCAGGGAAACGGGGCAGTCCGGCGAGCAGTACTTC. Its translation is CAIRETGQSGEQYF.

This chain links TRBV18 with TRBJ2-7, with D tentatively TRBD1 (5 bases). This CDR3 has 16 amino acids. The germline V gene has CDR1 KGHSH and CDR2 LQKENI. Trimming removed 0 bases from V and 4 bases from J, with 16 bases in between. CDR3 sequence: CASSPPNRGYLYEQYF. In nucleotides, the CDR3 is TGTGCCAGCTCACCACCAAATAGGGGATACCTTTACGAGCAGTACTTC.

The DNA of the CDR3 is TGTGCCAGCAGCCCGTCAAGTCACCAGACCCAGTACTTC. Its protein is CASSPSSHQTQYF. The rearrangement links TRBV7-9 to TRBJ2-5; D is unclear. The CDR3 runs to 13 residues. Germline lookup yields CDR1 SEHNR and CDR2 FQNEAQ (reference sequence). V was clipped by 5 bases and J by 6 bases, with 13 bases between them. Based on the CDR3 plus reference TRBV7-9 and TRBJ2-5, the full variable domain is DTGVSQNPRHKITKRGQNVTFRCDPISEHNRLYWYRQTLGQGPEFLTYFQNEAQLEKSRLLSDRFSAERPKGSFSTLEIQRTEQGDSAMYLCASSPSSHQTQYFGPGTRLLVL.

The rearrangement uses TRBV5-6 and TRBJ2-3; 8 positions agree with TRBD2. The trim removed 0 bases at V and 10 bases at J, leaving 13 bases unmatched. Germline assignment: CDR1 SGHDT and CDR2 YYEEEE. The CDR3 is 16 residues long. CDR3 DNA: TGTGCCAGCAGCTTGGGGGGGACTAGGGTCCCTAGGGCGCAGTATTTT. This encodes CASSLGGTRVPRAQYF.

The gene calls are TRBV4-1 and TRBJ2-6; D gene ambiguous. This CDR3 is built from 17 residues. Germline V gives CDR1 MGHRA, CDR2 YSYEKL. The ends were cut back, 1 base at V and 0 bases at J, with 10 bases in the middle. CDR3 residues: CASSQGSRGSGANVLTF. For the CDR3, the DNA is TGCGCCAGCAGCCAAGGGTCTCGTGGCTCTGGGGCCAACGTCCTGACTTTC.

The chain combines TRBV7-2 with TRBJ2-2, with 7 bases identical to TRBD2. This CDR3 is 15 amino acids long. V was pared by 4 bases and J by 2 bases, with 4 bases of the junction left unmatched. From germline, CDR1 is SGHTA and CDR2 FQGNSA. CDR3 protein: CASSSLAVNTGELFF. Here the CDR3 DNA reads TGTGCCAGCAGCTCGCTAGCGGTAAACACCGGGGAGCTGTTTTTT.

The chain couples TRBV5-8 to TRBJ2-5; no reliable D call. This CDR3 has 13 residues. Trimming removed 1 base from V and 2 bases from J, with 6 bases in between. CDR1 is SGHTS, CDR2 YDEGEE, per germline. This CDR3 reads CASSLMQQETQYF. The DNA for the CDR3 is TGTGCCAGCAGCTTGATGCAGCAAGAGACCCAGTACTTC.

The chain couples TRBV5-3 to TRBJ1-5, with D possibly TRBD1 on 6 matching bases. TRBV5-3 is flagged as an ORF with uncertain function. The CDR3 length is 13 residues. V was cut by 5 bases and J by 6 bases, with 12 bases left in between. The CDR3 loop reads CARRPIQGQPQHF. As DNA, the CDR3 is TGTGCCAGAAGGCCAATACAGGGTCAGCCCCAGCATTTT.

This rearrangement joins TRBV7-9 to TRBJ1-4; TRBD1 aligns across 7 bases. The CDR3 is made up of 13 amino acids. The V gene end was trimmed by 8 bases and the J gene end by 3 bases; junction bases not matched to a gene: 3. The germline gives CDR1 SEHNR, CDR2 FQNEAQ (reference sequence). The CDR3 protein is CASSGTANEKLFF. DNA of the CDR3: TGTGCCAGCTCCGGGACAGCTAATGAAAAACTGTTTTTT.

V and J are TRBV7-2 and TRBJ2-1, with 10 bases that match TRBD2. Germline CDR1 and CDR2: SGHTA and FQGNSA. Unmatched junction bases numbered 7, after V lost 2 bases and J lost 6 bases. The CDR3 spans 16 residues. The CDR3 coding sequence is TGTGCCAGCAGCTTATTTGTTCGGACTAGCGGCAATGAGCAGTTCTTC. It translates to CASSLFVRTSGNEQFF.

The chain carries TRBV6-6 and TRBJ2-1; 10 nucleotides line up with TRBD2. Germline V CDR1 and CDR2: MNHNY, SVGAGI (reference sequence). The CDR3 runs to 14 residues. V lost 8 bases and J lost 7; bases outside the gene matches: 8. The CDR3, as DNA: TGTGCCAGCGGGAGCGGGAGGGCCCTGAATGAGCAGTTCTTC. The encoded protein is CASGSGRALNEQFF.

The rearrangement uses TRBV13 and TRBJ2-1; D uncertain. Germline V lookup: CDR1 PRHDT, CDR2 FYEKMQ (reference sequence). V lost 2 bases to trimming and J lost 5 bases, with 13 bases between them. The CDR3 loop spans 15 amino acids. Here the CDR3 DNA reads TGTGCCAGCAGCTTACCCCGGGCCGAAGACAATGAGCAGTTCTTC. Translated, it gives CASSLPRAEDNEQFF. Filled out from reference TRBV13 and TRBJ2-1, the complete variable domain reads AAGVIQSPRHLIKEKRETATLKCYPIPRHDTVYWYQQGPGQDPQFLISFYEKMQSDKGSIPDRFSAQQFSDYHSELNMSSLELGDSALYFCASSLPRAEDNEQFFGPGTRLTVL.

The rearrangement joins TRBV4-3 to TRBJ2-7; 7 nucleotides match TRBD1. The CDR3 totals 15 residues. V lost 0 bases, J lost 3 bases, and 5 bases stayed unmatched. Germline V gene lookup returns CDR1 LGHNA and CDR2 YSLEER. The CDR3 is CASSQEPTGIYEQYF. The CDR3 DNA reads TGCGCCAGCAGCCAAGAACCGACAGGGATCTACGAGCAGTACTTC.

This clone is a singleton in its sample. The chain uses TRBV4-2 and TRBJ2-1; D unclear. The CDR3 spans 14 residues. Germline values: CDR1 LGHNA, CDR2 YNFKEQ. V was trimmed by 1 base and J by 7 bases, leaving 11 bases between them. The chain's CDR3 is CASSQAASVNEQFF. The CDR3 DNA sequence: TGTGCCAGCAGCCAAGCTGCTTCGGTGAATGAGCAGTTCTTC.

In this sample, this clone turned up a few times. The chain uses TRBV27 and TRBJ1-4; no reliable D call. CDR1 MNHEY and CDR2 SMNVEV come from the germline V gene (reference sequence). The CDR3 spans 15 residues. Trimming removed 6 bases at V and 8 bases at J, with 19 bases between. The DNA of the CDR3 is TGTGCCAGCAGCTCTCCTCGGACGGGTGGGGAAAAACTGTTTTTT. Its protein product is CASSSPRTGGEKLFF.

V usage is TRBV10-3 and J usage is TRBJ2-2, with D unclear. CDR1 ENHRY and CDR2 SYGVKD come from the germline V gene. CDR3 length equals 14 residues. V was shortened by 2 bases and J by 4 bases, with 8 bases between the two germline ends. The CDR3 DNA sequence: TGTGCCATCAGTGAGACTTCGAGCACCGGGGAGCTGTTTTTT. Translation: CAISETSSTGELFF.

V gene TRBV2 combines with J gene TRBJ1-3; D is uncertain. CDR1 and CDR2 (germline): SNHLY, FYNNEI. CDR3 length equals 14 residues. The V and J ends lost 3 bases and 0 bases respectively, with 6 bases between them. The CDR3 loop is CASSEVASGNTIYF. DNA of the CDR3: TGTGCCAGCAGTGAGGTGGCCTCTGGAAACACCATATATTTT.

The CDR3 DNA sequence: TGCGCCAGCAGCCAAGCGGGACTAGATAATGAGCAGTTCTTC. Translating it yields CASSQAGLDNEQFF. The J gene is TRBJ2-1, the V gene TRBV4-1; 8 nucleotides align to TRBD2. The V gene's germline CDR1 is MGHRA and CDR2 YSYEKL. The trim removed 1 base at V and 7 bases at J, leaving 3 bases unmatched. The CDR3 has 14 residues.

The chain carries TRBV15 and TRBJ2-5; either TRBD1 or TRBD2 may supply D (5 bases each). This CDR3 is built from 14 residues. Deletions cut 8 bases from V and 4 bases from J, with 17 bases between. From germline, CDR1 is LNHNV and CDR2 YYDKDF (reference sequence). The CDR3 region is CATRGRGAVETQYF. In DNA form, the CDR3 reads TGTGCCACCCGGGGTAGAGGGGCGGTAGAGACCCAGTACTTC.